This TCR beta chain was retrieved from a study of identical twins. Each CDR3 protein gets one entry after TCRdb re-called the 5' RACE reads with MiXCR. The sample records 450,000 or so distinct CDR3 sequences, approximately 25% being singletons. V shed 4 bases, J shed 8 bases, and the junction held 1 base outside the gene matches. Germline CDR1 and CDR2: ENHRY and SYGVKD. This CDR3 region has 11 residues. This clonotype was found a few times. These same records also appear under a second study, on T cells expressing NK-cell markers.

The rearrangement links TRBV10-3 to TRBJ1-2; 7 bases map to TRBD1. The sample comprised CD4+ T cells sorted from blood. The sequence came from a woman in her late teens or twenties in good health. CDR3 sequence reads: CAISAGGGYTF. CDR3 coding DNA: TGTGCCATCAGTGCAGGGGGAGGCTACACCTTC.